This T cell receptor beta chain was sequenced in a study of Ad26.COV2.S vaccination and SARS-CoV-2 variants (dated by TCRdb to the early 2020s). Broadly, across the study: Donors in the vaccine arm were drawn from COV1001, a multicentre, randomized, double-blind, placebo-controlled phase I-IIa trial testing Ad26.COV2.S in healthy adults. Investigators did not know the trial group allocation while performing experiments and assessing outcomes. The TCR-sequenced set comprised about 32 samples: around 20 Ad26.COV2.S vaccine recipients, 5 placebo recipients and 8 SARS-CoV-2 convalescent individuals. Dosing of Ad26.COV2.S was intramuscular, at either 5x10^10 or 1x10^11 viral particles, delivered as one shot or as two shots spaced 56 days apart. Sequencing of the TCRbeta repertoire served to evaluate the specificity and breadth of SARS-CoV-2-reactive T cell receptors following Ad26.COV2.S vaccination. Participants in the trial were split at random into five groups of five each, receiving low-dose or high-dose Ad26.COV2.S once or twice, or else placebo on both occasions.

General study outcomes and caveats: Comparable non-spike TCR breadth was observed between vaccine and placebo recipients, consistent with only spike being contained in the vaccine. The study lacked the statistical power to compare responses across vaccine doses or regimens. After vaccination, spike-specific CD8+ and CD4+ T cell responses were reported to show substantial breadth. Spike-specific TCR breadth was higher in Ad26.COV2.S recipients than in placebo recipients (P = 0.0014). The authors noted that total T cell responses may have been underestimated by the TCR breadth and depth analyses.

TCRbeta CDR3 regions were sequenced with the immunoSEQ Assay. After extraction, genomic DNA underwent amplification by bias-controlled multiplex PCR, followed by high-throughput sequencing. On the authors' methods: To quantify the absolute abundance of every unique TCRbeta CDR3 region, sequences were collapsed and filtered. T cell fraction was estimated by normalization of TCRbeta template counts to usable DNA, with usable DNA being measured through amplification of reference genes present in all nucleated cells. Repertoire TCRs were annotated as SARS-CoV-2-specific when V gene, CDR3 amino acid sequence and J gene were exactly matched to a known reactive TCR set. The reference SARS-CoV-2 TCR set came from MIRA and was filtered for enrichment in COVID-19-positive ImmuneCODE repertoires, removing public or cross-reactive TCRs. Based on the MIRA antigens, annotated TCRs were further analysed at the level of specific ORF or position within ORF. Breadth was defined as the number of annotated unique rearrangements divided by the total number of unique productive rearrangements, and depth was defined as the summed frequency of the annotated unique rearrangements. TCR breadth was compared between groups using two-sided Wilcoxon rank-sum tests. TCRdb provides this immuneACCESS table in a form limited to in-frame rearrangements. Some clones are lacking; in checked studies, under half of them reflect an unresolved V gene, and why the rest are absent is not known. V and J calls and clone size are copied from that table; D and trimming were computed from the DNA. The sample table lists approximately 300,000 clones, approximately 80% of them with a count of one. Around 2% of the sample comes from the top ten.

To note about this clone: What this receptor recognizes is not known. Nothing much larger sits one base from this clone, and base qualities are not available.

V drops 0 bases and J drops 0 bases, leaving 9 bases in between. Including the terminal cysteine and phenylalanine, the CDR3 comprises 15 residues. Only the CDR3 portion is preserved as DNA: 45 bases, with reading frame beginning at the first base. The CDR1 and CDR2 encoded by the germline V gene are MNHNS and SASEGT. The treatment or condition label, read with the paper, signifies: 15 to 20 received Ad26.COV2.S at low or high dose, single or two shots; a few received placebo; per-sample allocation not given. Repertoires of vaccine and placebo recipients were sequenced from samples collected on day 63 after the first injection. In Cohort 1b, 25 to 30 adults aged 18-55 years were enrolled at a single site in Boston, USA, between 29 July and 7 August 2020. Ad26.COV2.S consisted of a replication-incompetent adenovirus type 26 vector by which a prefusion-stabilized SARS-CoV-2 spike protein from the original Wuhan strain was expressed.

The receptor was isolated from a person aged 18 to 65 who received the Ad26.COV2.S COVID-19 vaccine or a placebo. This specimen was peripheral blood, taken in a trial of Ad26.COV2.S vaccine versus placebo. The rearrangement combines TRBV6-1 with TRBJ2-7, with the D call perhaps TRBD1 or TRBD2, as 5 bases match in each case. The DNA sequence is given as TGTGCCAGCAGTGAAGCACCAGGGAGCTCCTACGAGCAGTACTTC. It translates as CASSEAPGSSYEQYF.